The 32 T cell receptor beta chains given below trace back to one sample, sequenced in a study of blood T cell repertoires in COVID-19 (dated by TCRdb to 2019 to 2021). The library was produced with the immunoSEQ multiplex PCR assay. The source is immuneACCESS, and TCRdb retained only in-frame sequences with V and J called. Part of the clones is not carried over; for the studies checked, unresolved V genes explain less than half of this, and the remainder is unexplained. The sample profile shows around 500,000 clones; approximately 91% of them were found once. More than 7.5% of the sample is held by the ten biggest clonotypes. Sequencing was carried out using PBMCs or T cells enriched from blood (not recorded which). The receptors were sampled from a woman aged 55-70 years who had recovered from COVID-19.

The CDR3 bases are TGCGCCAGCAGCTTGGGGACATTTAATGAAAAACTGTTTTTT. This gives the protein CASSLGTFNEKLFF. The rearrangement joins TRBV5-1 to TRBJ1-4, with D maybe TRBD1 (5 bases). This CDR3 contains 14 residues. Germline assignment: CDR1 SGHRS and CDR2 YFSETQ. The V end was cut by 0 bases, the J end by 4 bases, with 7 bases between.

The V call is TRBV6-1, the J call TRBJ2-5; no clear D gene. The germline CDR1 and CDR2 sequences are MNHNS and SASEGT. V dropped 3 bases and J dropped 9 bases, with 8 bases sitting between them. CDR3 size: 11 residues. CDR3 bases: TGTGCCAGCAGTGAGGCGGCGGCCCAGTACTTC. This encodes CASSEAAAQYF.

The chain combines TRBV2 with TRBJ1-1; 10 bases fit TRBD1. V lost 4 bases to trimming and J lost 4 bases; unmatched junction nucleotides: 12. The CDR3 covers 17 residues. Germline lookup yields CDR1 SNHLY and CDR2 FYNNEI. CDR3 loop: CASSARTGGKGSTEAFF. As DNA, the CDR3 is TGTGCCAGCAGTGCTCGGACAGGGGGGAAGGGGAGCACTGAAGCTTTCTTT.

The chain combines TRBV6-5 with TRBJ1-5; possibly TRBD1 for D (5 bases). This CDR3 is built from 14 residues. CDR1 and CDR2 (germline): MNHEY, SVGAGI. Deletions cut 5 bases from V and 3 bases from J, with 11 bases between. The CDR3 loop reads CASSPGGYNQPQHF. The DNA of the CDR3 is TGTGCCAGCAGTCCCGGGGGTTACAATCAGCCCCAGCATTTT.

The chain combines TRBV5-4 with TRBJ2-7; TRBD2 might be the D (6 bases). CDR1 is SGHNT, CDR2 YYREEE, per germline (reference sequence). This CDR3 contains 13 residues. Between the trimmed V and J ends, which lost 4 bases and 1 base, there was a span of 9 bases. CDR3 amino acids: CASSGGRSYEQYF. The CDR3 nucleotides are TGTGCCAGCAGCGGGGGGAGGTCCTACGAGCAGTACTTC.

The J gene is TRBJ2-3, the V gene TRBV18; weak D call: TRBD2 (6 bases). The CDR3 consists of 17 residues. V lost 6 bases to trimming and J lost 0 bases, with 19 bases between them. Germline V gene data show CDR1 as KGHSH and CDR2 as LQKENI. The CDR3 DNA sequence: TGTGCCAGCTCCCTTCTAGCGCCACCAAGTAGCACAGATACGCAGTATTTT. It encodes CASSLLAPPSSTDTQYF.

This sequence joins TRBV30 and TRBJ1-2; 7 nucleotides align to TRBD1. Germline CDR1 GTSNPN, CDR2 SVGIG (reference sequence). CDR3 length: 14 residues. Trimming cost V 1 base and J 6 bases; bases outside gene matches: 8. The CDR3 loop reads CAWSAYRGIDGYTF. The CDR3 DNA is TGTGCCTGGAGTGCCTACAGGGGAATCGATGGCTACACCTTC.

The CDR3 here is CASRLQGADYGYTF. CDR3 nucleotides: TGTGCCAGCAGGTTACAGGGGGCCGACTATGGCTACACCTTC. The chain joins TRBV2 to TRBJ1-2; the match to TRBD1 covers 9 bases. The CDR3 has 14 amino acids. J gave up 3 bases and V 6 bases, and 5 bases lay outside the gene matches. Germline V gene lookup returns CDR1 SNHLY and CDR2 FYNNEI.

The chain employs TRBV5-1 and TRBJ1-4, with TRBD1 as a possible D gene (6 bases). Germline V gene sequence: CDR1 SGHRS, CDR2 YFSETQ. The CDR3 has 15 residues. Trimming removed 3 bases at V and 3 bases at J, with 12 bases between. CDR3 coding DNA: TGCGCCAGCAGCTCGATGGCAGGGGCTAATGAAAAACTGTTTTTT. Its protein product is CASSSMAGANEKLFF.

V gene TRBV3-1 (or the pseudogene TRBV3-2) combines with J gene TRBJ1-4, with no clear D. With 4 bases removed from V and 8 bases from J, the gap between germline ends came to 11 bases. Germline V gene sequence: CDR1 LGHDT, CDR2 YNNKEL (reference sequence). The CDR3 totals 13 residues. This CDR3 is CASSRGSGEKLFF. DNA of the CDR3: TGTGCCAGCAGCCGAGGGAGCGGGGAAAAACTGTTTTTT.

The rearrangement links TRBV15 to TRBJ1-4; TRBD1 matches at 8 bases. This CDR3 spans 15 amino acids. Trimming cost V 0 bases and J 8 bases; bases outside gene matches: 5. The germline CDR1 and CDR2 sequences are LNHNV and YYDKDF (reference sequence). This CDR3 is CATSRDNWDREKLFF. CDR3 nucleotides: TGTGCCACCAGCAGAGATAACTGGGACAGGGAAAAACTGTTTTTT.

The rearrangement uses TRBV27 and TRBJ2-1; 10 bases match TRBD1. This CDR3 has 17 residues. V lost 5 bases, J lost 4 bases, and 11 bases stayed unmatched. Germline V gene sequence: CDR1 MNHEY, CDR2 SMNVEV (reference sequence). CDR3 loop: CASSGRTGGFGYNEQFF. The CDR3 nucleotides are TGTGCCAGCAGTGGAAGGACAGGGGGATTCGGGTACAATGAGCAGTTCTTC.

The V and J genes are TRBV5-1 and TRBJ2-7; possible D gene TRBD1, 6 bases. The CDR3 is made up of 14 amino acids. Germline CDR1 SGHRS, CDR2 YFSETQ. V was trimmed by 0 bases and J by 3 bases, leaving 10 bases between them. For the CDR3, the DNA is TGCGCCAGCAGCTTGGGACGAGGGGGCTACGAGCAGTACTTC. It codes for CASSLGRGGYEQYF.

This rearrangement joins TRBV5-4 to TRBJ1-2; the match to TRBD1 covers 9 bases. V gave up 4 bases and J gave up 8 bases; unmatched junction bases: 9. This CDR3 is 14 amino acids long. Looked up from germline, CDR1 is SGHNT and CDR2 is YYREEE (reference sequence). The DNA for the CDR3 is TGTGCCAGCAGCCTCGAACGGACAGGGGTCGGCTACACCTTC. Translated, it gives CASSLERTGVGYTF.

The chain employs TRBV2 and TRBJ2-7; possible D gene TRBD1, 5 bases. The CDR3 length is 15 residues. Trimming shortened V by 0 bases and J by 3 bases, and 12 bases separated the two germline ends. Per germline, CDR1 SNHLY and CDR2 FYNNEI. CDR3 in amino acids: CASSEAVWQGYEQYF. In DNA form, the CDR3 reads TGTGCCAGCAGTGAAGCGGTGTGGCAGGGCTACGAGCAGTACTTC.

This chain connects TRBV19 to TRBJ1-2; tentatively, D is TRBD1 (5 bases). This CDR3 has 14 residues. V was shortened by 7 bases and J by 0 bases, with 12 bases between the two germline ends. CDR1 and CDR2 (germline): LNHDA, SQIVND (reference sequence). For the CDR3, the DNA is TGTGCCAGTACCCCGGGGGGGGCTAACTATGGCTACACCTTC. This encodes CASTPGGANYGYTF. The full variable domain, in which reference TRBV19 and TRBJ1-2 provide the parts outside the CDR3, is DGGITQSPKYLFRKEGQNVTLSCEQNLNHDAMYWYRQDPGQGLRLIYYSQIVNDFQKGDIAEGYSVSREKKESFPLTVTSAQKNPTAFYLCASTPGGANYGYTFGSGTRLTVV.

CDR3 residues: CASSSRLESRWPQHF. Written as DNA, the CDR3 is TGTGCCAGCAGCTCTAGGCTCGAGTCGCGGTGGCCCCAGCATTTT. The chain uses TRBV13 and TRBJ1-5; no firm D call. V dropped 4 bases and J dropped 9 bases, with 19 bases sitting between them. The length of the CDR3 is 15 residues. Germline CDR1 reads PRHDT; CDR2 reads FYEKMQ (reference sequence).

Comments on this clone: This CDR3 is also generated by other DNA sequences in the sample. J is TRBJ2-3 and V is TRBV5-1, with D perhaps matching TRBD2 (6 bases). Per germline, CDR1 SGHRS and CDR2 YFSETQ. V was shortened by 0 bases and J by 0 bases, with 8 bases between the two germline ends. This CDR3 spans 15 amino acids. The CDR3 spells CASSLVRGSTDTQYF. The CDR3 DNA sequence: TGCGCCAGCAGCTTGGTCCGGGGGAGCACAGATACGCAGTATTTT. Looking up the rest from reference TRBV5-1 and TRBJ2-3 gives the full variable domain: KAGVTQTPRYLIKTRGQQVTLSCSPISGHRSVSWYQQTPGQGLQFLFEYFSETQRNKGNFPGRFSGRQFSNSRSEMNVSTLELGDSALYLCASSLVRGSTDTQYFGPGTRLTVL.

The genes are TRBV24-1 and TRBJ2-7, with D possibly being TRBD2 (5 bases). The V gene's germline CDR1 is KGHDR and CDR2 SFDVKD. The V gene lost 3 bases and the J gene lost 3 bases, with 11 bases spanning the gap. This CDR3 has 14 amino acids. CDR3: CATSDRGLVYEQYV. The CDR3 bases are TGTGCCACCAGTGATCGGGGTCTGGTCTACGAGCAGTACGTC.

The V gene is TRBV30, the J gene TRBJ2-1, with 7 bases matching TRBD2. This CDR3 contains 16 residues. CDR1 and CDR2 (germline): GTSNPN, SVGIG (reference sequence). With 5 bases clipped from V and 1 base from J, the junction kept 11 bases outside the gene matches. CDR3 nucleotide sequence: TGTGCCTGGGGACTTTGGACCGGGGGGTCCTACAATGAGCAGTTCTTC. Translating it yields CAWGLWTGGSYNEQFF.

V is TRBV5-4 and J is TRBJ2-5, with 7 bases lining up with TRBD1. In germline, CDR1 is SGHNT, CDR2 YYREEE (reference sequence). The CDR3 runs 13 residues. V gave up 2 bases and J gave up 3 bases; unmatched junction bases: 1. The CDR3 region is CASSFGTEETQYF. The CDR3 bases are TGTGCCAGCAGCTTTGGGACAGAAGAGACCCAGTACTTC.

This clone was seen once. V and J are TRBV6-5 and TRBJ1-5; no definite D call. The V end was cut by 8 bases, the J end by 5 bases, with 7 bases between. The CDR3 extends over 11 amino acids. Germline V gene sequence: CDR1 MNHEY, CDR2 SVGAGI. The CDR3 DNA reads as TGTGCCAGCGGCCAGTATCAGCCCCAGCATTTT. Encoded protein: CASGQYQPQHF.

The rearrangement uses TRBV5-1 and TRBJ2-3, with a possible D match to TRBD1 (6 bases). V lost 2 bases, J lost 5 bases, and 18 bases lay in between. The CDR3 consists of 16 residues. CDR1 is SGHRS and CDR2 is YFSETQ in the germline V gene. CDR3: CASSFVGGLRGDTQYF. CDR3 coding DNA: TGCGCCAGCAGCTTTGTTGGGGGCCTAAGGGGAGATACGCAGTATTTT.

The J gene is TRBJ2-4, the V gene TRBV5-4, with D possibly being TRBD1 (5 bases). Trimming took off 4 bases at V and 5 bases at J, with 19 bases between the two ends. CDR3 size: 16 residues. The V gene's germline CDR1 is SGHNT and CDR2 YYREEE (reference sequence). Here the CDR3 reads CASSPASGWSENIQYF. The DNA of the CDR3 is TGTGCCAGCAGCCCGGCCTCAGGGTGGTCTGAAAACATTCAGTACTTC.

This chain joins TRBV5-1 and TRBJ2-6; D uncertain. Germline CDR1 SGHRS, CDR2 YFSETQ. Trimming removed 3 bases at V and 0 bases at J, with 7 bases between. The length of the CDR3 is 15 residues. CDR3 residues: CASSYSNSGANVLTF. Here the CDR3 DNA reads TGCGCCAGCAGCTATAGTAACTCTGGGGCCAACGTCCTGACTTTC.

V gene TRBV11-2 combines with J gene TRBJ2-2; no clear D gene. The CDR3 has 13 amino acids. V dropped 2 bases and J dropped 7 bases, with 8 bases sitting between them. The germline CDR1 and CDR2 sequences are SGHAT and FQNNGV. CDR3 in amino acids: CASSLIESGELFF. CDR3 coding DNA: TGTGCCAGCAGCTTAATAGAGAGCGGGGAGCTGTTTTTT. Complete variable domain (other parts from reference TRBV11-2 and TRBJ2-2): EAGVAQSPRYKIIEKRQSVAFWCNPISGHATLYWYQQILGQGPKLLIQFQNNGVVDDSQLPKDRFSAERLKGVDSTLKIQPAKLEDSAVYLCASSLIESGELFFGEGSRLTVL.

The rearrangement links TRBV5-1 to TRBJ1-1; the match to TRBD1 covers 8 bases. The CDR3 has 14 residues. Unmatched junction bases numbered 6, after V lost 4 bases and J lost 4 bases. Germline V CDR1 and CDR2: SGHRS, YFSETQ. In DNA, the CDR3 is TGCGCCAGCAGCCCGACAGGGGAAATCACTGAAGCTTTCTTT. Residues: CASSPTGEITEAFF.

V is TRBV5-1 and J is TRBJ2-5; perhaps TRBD2 as D (5 bases). CDR3 length: 14 residues. Germline V gene lookup returns CDR1 SGHRS and CDR2 YFSETQ. V was pared by 4 bases and J by 4 bases, with 14 bases between. For the CDR3, the DNA is TGCGCCAGCAGCGGATCACTAGGATCAGAGACCCAGTACTTC. Translating gives CASSGSLGSETQYF. The variable domain in full, completed from reference TRBV5-1 and TRBJ2-5, reads KAGVTQTPRYLIKTRGQQVTLSCSPISGHRSVSWYQQTPGQGLQFLFEYFSETQRNKGNFPGRFSGRQFSNSRSEMNVSTLELGDSALYLCASSGSLGSETQYFGPGTRLLVL.

The V and J genes are TRBV28 and TRBJ1-1, with 8 nucleotides matching TRBD1. The CDR3 is 18 amino acids. The J segment lost 4 bases and the V segment lost 5 bases, leaving 18 bases of the junction unmatched. Germline V CDR1 and CDR2: MDHEN, SYDVKM. The CDR3 reads CASSPNRQGTSLVTEAFF. DNA for the CDR3: TGTGCCAGCAGTCCCAATCGACAGGGGACCTCCCTGGTCACTGAAGCTTTCTTT.

This clone was recorded a few times. The rearrangement uses TRBV10-3 and TRBJ2-5, with 11 bases aligning to TRBD1. This CDR3 comprises 14 residues. V was clipped by 4 bases and J by 5 bases; unmatched bases: 3. Looked up from germline, CDR1 is ENHRY and CDR2 is SYGVKD. CDR3 DNA: TGTGCCATCAGTGGGACAGGGGGCAGGGAGACCCAGTACTTC. This sequence encodes CAISGTGGRETQYF.

The chain couples TRBV19 to TRBJ2-1; maybe TRBD1 (6 bases). In germline, CDR1 is LNHDA, CDR2 SQIVND (reference sequence). The CDR3 sequence is 16 residues long. Trimming took 3 bases from V and 0 from J, leaving 12 bases between them. CDR3 residues: CASSIETGSSYNEQFF. In nucleotides, the CDR3 is TGTGCCAGTAGTATCGAAACAGGGAGCTCCTACAATGAGCAGTTCTTC.

The rearrangement joins TRBV29-1 to TRBJ1-3; 10 positions match TRBD1. Germline CDR1 reads SQVTM; CDR2 reads ANQGSEA. The junction had 10 bases not matched to a gene; V was cut back by 4 bases and J by 4 bases. The CDR3 consists of 16 residues. CDR3 sequence reads: CSVAPADRGQGNTIYF. CDR3 coding DNA: TGCAGCGTTGCCCCCGCTGACAGGGGGCAAGGAAACACCATATATTTT.